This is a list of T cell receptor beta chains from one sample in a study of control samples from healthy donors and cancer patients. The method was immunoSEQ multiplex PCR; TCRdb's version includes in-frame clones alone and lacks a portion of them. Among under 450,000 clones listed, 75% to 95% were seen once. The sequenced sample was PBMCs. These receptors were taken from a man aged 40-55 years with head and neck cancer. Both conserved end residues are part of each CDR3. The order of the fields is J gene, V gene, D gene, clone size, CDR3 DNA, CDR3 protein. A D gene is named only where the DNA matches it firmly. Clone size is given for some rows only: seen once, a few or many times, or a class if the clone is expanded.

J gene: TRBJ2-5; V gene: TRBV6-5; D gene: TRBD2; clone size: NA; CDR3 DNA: TGTGCCAGCAGTAGTAGCGGGACCCCAGAGACCCAGTACTTC; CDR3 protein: CASSSSGTPETQYF
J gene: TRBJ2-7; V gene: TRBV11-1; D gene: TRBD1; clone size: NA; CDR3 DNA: TGTGCCAGCAGCTCGCCCCCGGGACAGGGGCCTGTCGAGCAGTACTTC; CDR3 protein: CASSSPPGQGPVEQYF
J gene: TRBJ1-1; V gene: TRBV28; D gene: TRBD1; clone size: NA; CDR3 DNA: TGTGCCAGCAGTTTGACAGGGGGGAACACTGAAGCTTTCTTT; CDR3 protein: CASSLTGGNTEAFF
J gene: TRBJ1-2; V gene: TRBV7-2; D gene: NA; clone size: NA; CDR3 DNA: TGTGCCAGCAGCTTAGATAGGACAGCGCACTATGGCTACACCTTC; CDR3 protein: CASSLDRTAHYGYTF
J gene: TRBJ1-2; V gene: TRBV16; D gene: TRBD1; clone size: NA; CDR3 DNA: TGTGCCAGCAGCCAATTGAGGACAGGGAGCTATGGCTACACCTTC; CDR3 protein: CASSQLRTGSYGYTF
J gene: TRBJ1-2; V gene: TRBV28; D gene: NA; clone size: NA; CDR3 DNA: TGTGCCAGCAGTCTGCCACCCGACCACTATGGCTACACCTTC; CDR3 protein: CASSLPPDHYGYTF
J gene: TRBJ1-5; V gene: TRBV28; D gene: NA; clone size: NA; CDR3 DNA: TGTGCCTGCAACCGCCAGAACAGGGCTCAGCCCCAGCATTTT; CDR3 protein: CACNRQNRAQPQHF
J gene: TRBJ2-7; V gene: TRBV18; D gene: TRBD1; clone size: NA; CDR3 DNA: TGTGCCAGCTCACAACAGCCTGGACAGGTGGCCTACGAGCAGTACTTC; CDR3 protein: CASSQQPGQVAYEQYF
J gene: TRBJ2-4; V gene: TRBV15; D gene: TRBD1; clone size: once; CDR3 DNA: TGTGCCACCAGCAGGGGGGAGACAGGGTGGGGGGCCAAAAACATTCAGTACTTC; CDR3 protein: CATSRGETGWGAKNIQYF
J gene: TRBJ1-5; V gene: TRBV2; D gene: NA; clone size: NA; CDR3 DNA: TGTGCCAGCAGCCCACGGTCAGGGCGTGATCAGCCCCAGCATTTT; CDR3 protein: CASSPRSGRDQPQHF
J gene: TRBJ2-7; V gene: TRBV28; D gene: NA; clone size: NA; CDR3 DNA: TGTGCCAGCAGTTTATTGTTAGGGGTGAGGTCCTACGAGCAGTACTTC; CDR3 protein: CASSLLLGVRSYEQYF